The T cell receptor (beta chain) under discussion was sequenced for a study of molecular identifiers for immune sequencing clone quantification. In the study overall: In the replicates, RNA derived from roughly 20,000 or 100,000 naive CD8 cells was divided into five parts, and four were sequenced.

Each CDR3 protein is one row after TCRdb ran MiXCR on the PCR reads. The sample has nearly 650,000 distinct CDR3 sequences, about 25% seen once; the top ten hold about 0.78%. This clonotype was observed a few times. A junction end diverges from the germline sequence, so it may reflect a read error. Per the germline V gene, CDR1 is SGDLS and CDR2 is YYNGEE. The CDR3 has 13 amino acids. This sequence joins TRBV9 and TRBJ1-5; no clear D gene. The source of this sequence is a human donor in good health. Some libraries in this study had Jurkat cell RNA spiked in. Material for sequencing was naive CD8+ T cells from blood, with Jurkat cell RNA spiked in. The sample's subset: FACS-sorted CD8+CD4-CCR7+CD45RA+ naive T cells. The CDR3 DNA is TGTGCCAGCAGCCACTCGGGCAACCAGCCCCAGCATTTT. Translated: CASSHSGNQPQHF.